What follows are 10 T cell receptor beta chains derived from one specimen sequenced in a study of identifying expanded T cells in peripheral blood. The assay was immunoSEQ multiplex PCR, and TCRdb's table has in-frame clones only and misses some. The repertoire has more than 85,000 clones, roughly 90% of them found once; the top ten carry just under 8.5%. Sample: blood. These receptors were obtained from a person aged 18 to 75 in good health.

A few counts support this clone. This chain joins TRBV7-9 and TRBJ2-7; perhaps D is TRBD1 or TRBD2 (6 bases each). This CDR3 has 15 residues. With 6 bases removed from V and 2 bases from J, the gap between germline ends came to 17 bases. The germline CDR1 and CDR2 sequences are SEHNR and FQNEAQ (reference sequence). The CDR3 sequence: CASSYGVGGTYEQYF. The DNA of the CDR3 is TGTGCCAGCAGTTACGGGGTGGGGGGCACCTACGAGCAGTACTTC.

The chain couples TRBV11-1 to TRBJ1-1, with D tentatively TRBD1 (6 bases). V was cut by 7 bases and J by 4 bases, with 13 bases left in between. Germline CDR1 reads SGHAT; CDR2 reads FQDESV (reference sequence). The length of the CDR3 is 13 residues. The CDR3 loop reads CASTLEQGTEAFF. Written as DNA, the CDR3 is TGTGCCAGCACCCTGGAACAGGGCACTGAAGCTTTCTTT.

The chain employs TRBV27 and TRBJ2-3, with TRBD2 matching over 10 bases. The germline CDR1 and CDR2 sequences are MNHEY and SMNVEV (reference sequence). This CDR3 is 16 amino acids long. Unmatched junction bases numbered 11, after V lost 6 bases and J lost 5 bases. CDR3 residues: CASRIMGLATQDTQYF. The CDR3 nucleotides read TGTGCCAGCAGAATTATGGGACTAGCGACGCAAGATACGCAGTATTTT.

The chain couples TRBV7-3 to TRBJ2-1; 9 positions match TRBD1. The CDR3 runs to 14 residues. Trimming cost V 5 bases and J 7 bases; bases outside gene matches: 6. Per germline, CDR1 SGHTA and CDR2 FQGTGA. The CDR3 bases are TGTGCCAGCAGCCTCGACAGGGGGATGAATGAGCAGTTCTTC. Amino acid sequence: CASSLDRGMNEQFF.

For the CDR3, the DNA is TGTGCCAGCAGCCCACCAGGGACTAGCGGGGTAGAGCAGTACTTC. It translates to CASSPPGTSGVEQYF. The chain links TRBV7-9 to TRBJ2-7; 13 positions agree with TRBD2. Germline lookup yields CDR1 SEHNR and CDR2 FQNEAQ (reference sequence). Trimming removed 5 bases from V and 7 bases from J; junction bases left unmatched: 8. CDR3 length: 15 amino acids.

This rearrangement joins TRBV7-9 to TRBJ1-6; D is undetermined. From germline, CDR1 is SEHNR and CDR2 FQNEAQ (reference sequence). With 3 bases removed from V and 5 bases from J, the gap between germline ends came to 8 bases. CDR3 length: 14 amino acids. The CDR3 DNA is TGTGCCAGCAGCTTTCAGGCAGATAATTCACCCCTCCACTTT. Amino acid sequence: CASSFQADNSPLHF.

The V and J genes are TRBV5-6 and TRBJ1-6; 11 nucleotides match TRBD1. Looked up from germline, CDR1 is SGHDT and CDR2 is YYEEEE. CDR3 length: 15 residues. V dropped 1 base and J dropped 10; count of bases not matched to a gene: 4. CDR3 residues: CASSLYGQGASPLHF. The DNA of the CDR3 is TGTGCCAGCAGCTTGTACGGACAGGGGGCCTCACCCCTCCACTTT.

The chain joins TRBV7-3 to TRBJ2-1; 9 bases agree with TRBD1. The V gene's germline CDR1 is SGHTA and CDR2 FQGTGA. The CDR3 is made up of 15 amino acids. V trimming: 5 bases; J trimming: 8 bases; junction bases outside the gene matches: 10. The CDR3 region has the DNA TGTGCCAGCAGCCTGTCCCGGGACAGGGTAGATGAGCAGTTCTTC. The encoded protein is CASSLSRDRVDEQFF.

The chain uses TRBV4-2 and TRBJ2-3; D gene ambiguous. Trimming pared 6 bases from V and 6 bases from J, leaving 10 bases between. In germline, CDR1 is LGHNA, CDR2 YNFKEQ. The CDR3 is 12 residues long. CDR3 bases: TGTGCCAGCAGGAGTGATGGGGATACGCAGTATTTT. The encoded protein is CASRSDGDTQYF.

This clone was observed a handful of times. The CDR3 is CASSMVRGGGTEAFF. The CDR3 DNA is TGTGCCAGTAGTATGGTCAGGGGAGGCGGAACTGAAGCTTTCTTT. The chain is built from TRBV19 and TRBJ1-1, with D possibly matching TRBD1 (6 bases). V was pared by 3 bases and J by 5 bases, with 16 bases between. The germline V gene encodes CDR1 LNHDA and CDR2 SQIVND (reference sequence). CDR3 length equals 15 residues.